This paragraph reports one TCR beta chain. What antigen it recognizes has not been identified. Base qualities were left out, and no much larger clone turns up one base away. The data stem from a study of shared clonotypes between healthy human individuals (TCRdb year 2020). General notes on the study: The cohort included three men and a couple of women between 18 and 49 years of age. For each donor, three plates each were used for CD4 naive and CD4 memory, two plates were used for CD8 naive, and one plate was used for CD8 memory. To estimate repertoire size and how much clonotype sharing occurs between individuals, the study deeply sequenced the blood TCR repertoires of five healthy adults. Libraries were prepared and TCR repertoires were sequenced by different laboratories using diverse techniques, in order to increase sequencing depth and limit assay-specific biases. Between about 0.94 and 10 billion PBMCs per donor were obtained by leukapheresis.

Healthy HIV-negative adults with no recently reported acute infections or vaccinations were included as donors. Only Caucasian adults living in Nashville, Tennessee, USA were represented among the donors. CD4+ T cells were enriched by magnetic negative selection; naive cells were then positively selected on CD45RA, and the negative fraction formed the memory subset. After blood collection by leukapheresis, PBMCs were isolated using Ficoll-Histopaque density gradient centrifugation and then cryopreserved in the vapor phase of liquid nitrogen. Analytical flow cytometry was used to check the purity and quantity of each magnetically sorted T cell population. Each sorted fraction had its genomic DNA isolated and then quantified by UV absorbance on a Nanodrop 2000c. TCR CDR3 regions were amplified from genomic DNA by multiplex PCR using the deep immunoSEQ assay. For each cell subset, the extracted genomic DNA was distributed evenly across all wells of several immunoSEQ 96-well plates, and each plate served as one replicate. For sorted subsets, approximately 190 ng genomic DNA, equal to tens of thousands of T cell genomes, was loaded into each replicate PCR. Purified libraries were measured with a Qubit 3.0 fluorometer, size-checked on a Bioanalyzer 2100, and measured again with the KAPA Library Quantification kit. A separate single-read 150-cycle Illumina NextSeq 550 flow cell was used to sequence each immunoSEQ 96-well plate. On the study's bioinformatics: Because only junctional sequences without quality scores were contained in the immunoSEQ output, filtering matching that applied to full-length reads could not be performed. Sequences were annotated with PyIR, a Python wrapper for IgBLAST v1.9, using IMGT germline references to assign V/J genes and CDR3. Any read was removed if the V/J assignment was weak (E-value above 1e-6), the CDR3 was missing, or the read contained stop codons, out-of-frame junctions, or ambiguous translated residues. V3J clonotypes were defined by identical inferred V gene, J gene, and CDR3 amino acid sequence. Percentage overlap between repertoires was computed as shared unique clonotypes divided by the size of the smaller repertoire. Three approaches were used to assess repertoire richness: RTK rarefaction, the Chao1 estimator, and Recon v2.1 estimates of unobserved clonotypes. For all TCRbeta clonotypes obtained by the gDNA method from a handful of donors, generation probabilities were computed with OLGA. The table was pulled from immuneACCESS by TCRdb, which kept in-frame rearrangements only. Such tables lose some clones; where checked, under half of the loss comes from unresolved V genes, and the rest has no known cause. V and J calls and clone size are copied from that table; D and trimming were computed from the DNA. The sample table records 2,500,000 or so clones; around nine tenths of these occur just once. The ten largest account for more than 0.12% of the sample.

Relative to germline, V is 0 bases shorter and J is 10 bases shorter, with 17 bases between their ends. From the germline V gene, CDR1 is SGHRS and CDR2 is YFSETQ. The CDR3 holds 15 amino acids from the cysteine to the phenylalanine. Just CDR3 DNA is preserved here, 45 bases in frame from base 1. Broader findings and caveats from the paper: Sampling was restricted to blood, and TCR repertoires in tissues likely differ from the TCR repertoires found in blood. Larger estimated clonotype richness was generally found for naive subsets than for memory subsets. Across four donors, approximately 5% of naive CD4, 3% to 4% of naive CD8, about 2.3% of memory CD4, and over 0.35% of memory CD8 clonotypes were shared. The small number of donors limited the genetic and exposure-history diversity represented. Compared with non-shared clonotypes, clonotypes shared by all four sorted-subset donors had higher generation probabilities. Even with the large sequencing depth, rarefaction of the sorted-subset datasets indicated that sequencing was incomplete. Based on pairwise subsampling, the degree of clonotype sharing among donors was expected to be affected by sequencing depth.

The sample comprised naive CD4+ T cells sorted from blood. The sample's cell subset or site label, decoded: CD45RA+ positively selected. The origin of this receptor is a man between 18 and 29 years old in good health. Rearrangement joined TRBV5-1 to TRBJ2-1; the D gene remains uncertain. The CDR3 corresponds to CASSLAVSPSNEQFF. The nucleotide sequence is given as TGCGCCAGCAGCTTGGCGGTCAGTCCTTCGAACGAGCAGTTCTTC.